One sample yielded the 16 T cell receptor beta chains listed below, sequenced in a study of cytomegalovirus exposure and HLA in healthy donors. A multiplex PCR was run with 60 Vbeta primers and 13 Jbeta primers. Profiling relied on immunoSEQ multiplex PCR, and the TCRdb table lists in-frame clones only, not all of them. This table has under 200,000 clones, over 75% appearing once. Material: PBMCs. Source of these receptors: a female donor in good health and CMV-seronegative.

This chain connects TRBV27 to TRBJ2-1; 8 positions agree with TRBD2. CDR3 length equals 15 residues. CDR1 and CDR2 from the germline V gene are MNHEY and SMNVEV (reference sequence). J gave up 10 bases and V 2 bases, and 10 bases lay outside the gene matches. The CDR3 loop reads CASSLARGAPEEQFF. In DNA, the CDR3 is TGTGCCAGCAGTTTAGCGCGGGGGGCCCCCGAGGAGCAGTTCTTC.

This clone was detected only once. J is TRBJ2-6 and V is TRBV18; 9 positions match TRBD1. The J segment lost 2 bases and the V segment lost 3 bases, leaving 5 bases of the junction unmatched. The germline gives CDR1 KGHSH, CDR2 LQKENI. The CDR3 length is 17 residues. This chain's CDR3 is CASSPTTGGAGANVLTF. The CDR3 region has the DNA TGTGCCAGCTCACCGACCACAGGGGGCGCTGGGGCCAACGTCCTGACTTTC.

This clone is a singleton in its sample. The gene calls are TRBV10-3 and TRBJ2-7; 10 bases line up with TRBD1. The CDR3 loop spans 14 amino acids. CDR1 is ENHRY, CDR2 SYGVKD, per germline. The V and J ends lost 7 bases and 3 bases, in that order; junction bases with no gene match: 6. The CDR3 nucleotides are TGTGCCATCACCTACGGACAGGGGGACTACGAGCAGTACTTC. Its protein is CAITYGQGDYEQYF.

The gene calls are TRBV7-3 and TRBJ2-1, with 7 bases aligning to TRBD2. The CDR3 has 15 residues. V lost 4 bases to trimming and J lost 7 bases; unmatched junction nucleotides: 10. CDR1 SGHTA and CDR2 FQGTGA come from the germline V gene. CDR3 coding DNA: TGTGCCAGCAGCTCGTCTCCGGGACTACTTAATGAGCAGTTCTTC. Its translation is CASSSSPGLLNEQFF.

The chain uses TRBV9 and TRBJ1-6; maybe TRBD1 (5 bases). The CDR3 length is 16 residues. V was trimmed by 3 bases and J by 9 bases, leaving 19 bases between them. The germline V gene has CDR1 SGDLS and CDR2 YYNGEE. As DNA, the CDR3 is TGTGCCAGCAGCGACCCTGGGGGGGGAAGCTCTTCACCCCTCCACTTT. Translation: CASSDPGGGSSSPLHF.

V gene TRBV27 combines with J gene TRBJ2-7; 12 bases are a match to TRBD2. V was pared by 5 bases and J by 3 bases, with 5 bases of the junction left unmatched. This CDR3 spans 15 amino acids. Germline V CDR1 and CDR2: MNHEY, SMNVEV (reference sequence). CDR3 coding DNA: TGTGCCAGCAGTGCCCTAGCGGGGGGGCTCTACGAGCAGTACTTC. Translated, it gives CASSALAGGLYEQYF.

This sequence joins TRBV4-1 and TRBJ2-7; no clear D gene. The length of the CDR3 is 13 residues. Germline CDR1 MGHRA, CDR2 YSYEKL. V shed 1 base and J shed 3 bases, with 7 bases lying between them. CDR3 in amino acids: CASSQGLSYEQYF. The CDR3 nucleotides are TGCGCCAGCAGCCAAGGCCTCAGCTACGAGCAGTACTTC.

This clone occurred a few times. The chain carries TRBV2 and TRBJ1-2; a possible D gene is TRBD1 (6 bases). In germline, CDR1 is SNHLY, CDR2 FYNNEI. The ends were cut back, 10 bases at V and 2 bases at J, with 14 bases in the middle. The CDR3 spans 13 residues. CDR3 residues: CATNRERNYGYTF. DNA of the CDR3: TGTGCCACCAACAGGGAGAGGAACTATGGCTACACCTTC.

V and J are TRBV5-4 and TRBJ2-1; 10 bases align to TRBD2. The CDR3 extends over 15 amino acids. Germline CDR1 is SGHNT and CDR2 is YYREEE (reference sequence). Trimming removed 4 bases from V and 4 bases from J; junction bases left unmatched: 5. The CDR3 region has the DNA TGTGCCAGCAGCCATATTAGCGGGGGGTACAATGAGCAGTTCTTC. Translated: CASSHISGGYNEQFF.

The chain recombines TRBV5-1 with TRBJ2-3; 10 bases match TRBD1. Germline values: CDR1 SGHRS, CDR2 YFSETQ. The V gene end was trimmed by 2 bases and the J gene end by 5 bases; junction bases not matched to a gene: 8. There are 16 residues in the CDR3. The CDR3 coding sequence is TGCGCCAGCAGCTTTGAGGGGACAGGGGTCAGAGATACGCAGTATTTT. Residues: CASSFEGTGVRDTQYF.

This chain connects TRBV2 to TRBJ2-7, with D possibly matching TRBD1 (6 bases). The CDR3 sequence is 14 residues long. V dropped 3 bases and J dropped 5 bases, with 14 bases sitting between them. Germline V CDR1 and CDR2: SNHLY, FYNNEI. The CDR3 is CASSDTGLRDEQYF. Written as DNA, the CDR3 is TGTGCCAGCAGTGATACAGGGTTAAGGGACGAGCAGTACTTC. Combining the CDR3 with reference TRBV2 and TRBJ2-7 gives the whole variable domain EPEVTQTPSHQVTQMGQEVILRCVPISNHLYFYWYRQILGQKVEFLVSFYNNEISEKSEIFDDQFSVERPDGSNFTLKIRSTKLEDSAMYFCASSDTGLRDEQYFGPGTRLTVT.

This sequence joins TRBV19 and TRBJ1-6; D is unclear. The germline gives CDR1 LNHDA, CDR2 SQIVND (reference sequence). CDR3 size: 15 residues. V was pared by 7 bases and J by 7 bases, with 17 bases between. CDR3 loop: CASTLDKRENSPLHF. The CDR3 DNA follows: TGTGCCAGTACCCTTGATAAGCGGGAGAATTCACCCCTCCACTTT.

This clone was seen just once. This chain uses TRBV27 with TRBJ1-1, with 9 bases identical to TRBD1. V lost 3 bases, J lost 11 bases, and 4 bases stayed unmatched. Germline values: CDR1 MNHEY, CDR2 SMNVEV (reference sequence). The CDR3 totals 12 residues. CDR3 in DNA: TGTGCCAGCAGTTTCGGCGGGACAGGGGCTTTCTTT. Its protein product is CASSFGGTGAFF.

The chain links TRBV21-1 to TRBJ2-5; the tabulated D call, TRBD2, remains unverified against the DNA. TRBV21-1 represents a pseudogene. The CDR3 is 11 amino acids. The CDR3 nucleotides read TGTGCCACCATGAGGGAAGAGACCCAGTACTTC. Its translation is CATMREETQYF.

V gene TRBV18 combines with J gene TRBJ1-1; TRBD1 agrees at 7 bases. The CDR3 consists of 14 residues. The germline V gene has CDR1 KGHSH and CDR2 LQKENI. Losses at the gene ends were 5 bases for V and 1 base for J; bases not matched to a gene: 4. CDR3 in amino acids: CASSIGTANTEAFF. CDR3 coding DNA: TGTGCCAGCTCAATAGGGACAGCGAACACTGAAGCTTTCTTT.

V and J are TRBV7-3 and TRBJ2-7, with a tentative D call TRBD1 (5 bases). Germline CDR1 SGHTA, CDR2 FQGTGA. The CDR3 loop spans 18 amino acids. With 11 bases removed from V and 7 bases from J, the gap between germline ends came to 36 bases. CDR3 in DNA: TGTGCCGGAGAGCTTAAACCCCACCGGCAGGGAAAAGAAGGGGAGCAGTACTTC. Translation: CAGELKPHRQGKEGEQYF.